The rows below give T cell receptor beta chains drawn from one sample of a study of blood T cell repertoires in COVID-19. TCRdb's table, derived via immunoSEQ multiplex PCR, lists solely in-frame clones and lacks some. This repertoire shows roughly 250,000 clones, over 70% found once; its top ten account for 8.6%. The sample was peripheral blood. The receptors were sampled from a man aged 35 to 55 with active or convalescent COVID-19. CDR3s leave out the opening cysteine and the closing phenylalanine or tryptophan.

j_call,v_call,cdr3_aa
TRBJ2-3,TRBV24-1,ATREPSTDTQY
TRBJ2-1,TRBV6-2/TRBV6-3,ASSLTSGGRSLGEQF
TRBJ1-3,TRBV30,AWSGQGLNTIY
TRBJ1-1,TRBV19,ASTSKQGTEAF
TRBJ2-3,TRBV7-2,ASSLYREADTQY
TRBJ2-1,TRBV6-5,ASSPTVYEQF
TRBJ1-5,TRBV19,ASSRAQGNQPQH
TRBJ1-5,TRBV27,ASSLTGVGNQPQH
TRBJ1-5,TRBV30,AWSVNGGNQPQH
TRBJ2-1,TRBV3-1/TRBV3-2,ASSQSSNEQF
TRBJ2-3,TRBV15,ATSSERAGSRPDTQY
TRBJ1-2,TRBV5-1,ASSLSPGTAYGYT
TRBJ2-7,TRBV5-1,ASSPGGQGHEQY
TRBJ2-1,TRBV10-1,ASSEGAIPNEQF
TRBJ2-1,TRBV7-9,ASSLAGRRNEQF
TRBJ1-2,TRBV14,ASSFSDRTYGYT
TRBJ2-3,TRBV12-3/TRBV12-4,ASSQGFTDTQY
TRBJ2-5,TRBV10-3,ATSGGDVKTQY
TRBJ2-1,TRBV28,ASSLGLAVIYNEQF
TRBJ1-2,TRBV19,ASSIFLRAGGYGYT
TRBJ1-2,TRBV10-3,AIRTEDSPYGYT
TRBJ1-4,TRBV5-6,ASSRRQPPEKLF
TRBJ1-5,TRBV5-1,ASSLGHLGSNQPQH
TRBJ2-3,TRBV7-2,ASSLVSGRTDTQY
TRBJ2-1,TRBV29-1,SVDQNREPYNEQF
TRBJ2-7,TRBV30,AWEAGTGTYEQY
TRBJ1-5,TRBV7-2,ASSPTGYNQPQH
TRBJ1-2,TRBV18,ASSPPGEGVFGYGYT
TRBJ1-1,TRBV29-1,SVVPGQGILGMRTEAF
TRBJ1-5,TRBV19,ASSITTGVRDQPQH
TRBJ1-1,TRBV6-4,ASRDGQARGAF
TRBJ1-2,TRBV5-5,ASSPREGGVNGYT
TRBJ2-2,TRBV3-1/TRBV3-2,ASSQGAGASYTRELF
TRBJ2-1,TRBV18,ASSPPGTPDRNEQF
TRBJ2-5,TRBV10-3,ASGAGTGETQY
TRBJ1-1,TRBV4-3,ASSQGGGEAF
TRBJ2-7,TRBV27,ASSLSAGGFYEQY
TRBJ2-7,TRBV20-1,SASNPGHSTYEQY